The subject of this entry is one TCR beta chain. Its antigen is undetermined. The sample originates from a study of OX40 agonist ivuxolimab in advanced cancers. Background on the study: Of mixed ages from about 20 to 80 and averaging approximately 60 years, the group was over 80% male. Study-level findings and limits: Circulating CD4+ and CD8+ T cells showed clonal expansion by week 6 at 0.1 to 3.0 mg/kg. Still undetermined is the antigen specificity of the expanded peripheral T cells.

Produced via immunoSEQ multiplex PCR; TCRdb's table is partial and in-frame only. The sample carries about 51,000 clones, 84% recorded once. This CDR3 has 13 residues. Germline CDR1 and CDR2: KGHSY and FQNENV. V lost 2 bases, J lost 1 base, and 5 bases lay in between. It was autoimmune disease history or systemic immunosuppression that excluded patients. The V and J genes are TRBV16 and TRBJ1-1; the D is unclear. This specimen consisted of CD4+ or CD8+ T cells sorted from blood, obtained in a trial of the OX40 agonist ivuxolimab. The origin of this receptor is an adult with an advanced solid tumor such as melanoma, head and neck, liver or kidney cancer. The CDR3 here is CASSQPGNTEAFF. CDR3 in DNA: TGTGCCAGCAGCCAACCAGGGAACACTGAAGCTTTCTTT.